Shown below are 2 T cell receptor beta chains from a single sample sequenced in a study of regulatory T cells in long-lasting Graves disease. Specified time point: newly diagnosed GD, antithyroid drugs for less than 3 months. Generation of the TCR library employed RNA extracted from PBMCs. Library construction for TCR beta used iRepertoire HTBI primers and Arm-PCR of CDR3 regions. TCRdb ran MiXCR on the multiplex PCR reads and lists one entry per CDR3 protein. The data show 370,000 or so distinct CDR3 sequences, 15% to 20% seen once. Another study also made use of these data, one on T cells in Graves' hyperthyroidism and ophthalmopathy.

This sample comprised peripheral blood mononuclear cells (PBMCs), obtained at new diagnosis, from a patient treated with antithyroid drugs. These receptors originate from a woman under 30 with Graves disease.

This clonotype showed up many times. This chain joins TRBV24-1 and TRBJ1-1; no firm D call. CDR3 length: 13 amino acids. The V gene's germline CDR1 is KGHDR and CDR2 SFDVKD. Deletions cut 5 bases from V and 5 bases from J, with 11 bases between. The CDR3 coding sequence is TGTGCCACCAGTGGACGGGTCGGAACTGAAGCTTTCTTT. Translation: CATSGRVGTEAFF.

This clonotype was recorded at least ten times. The J gene is TRBJ2-2, the V gene TRBV6-1; D is possibly TRBD1 (6 bases). Trimming stripped 7 bases from V and 3 bases from J, with 12 bases between. CDR3 length equals 14 residues. In germline, CDR1 is MNHNS, CDR2 SASEGT. The CDR3 is CASTPGVHTGELFF. DNA of the CDR3: TGTGCCAGCACGCCAGGGGTGCACACCGGGGAGCTGTTTTTT.